The entry below describes one TCR beta chain. Its antigen is still unknown. The table came from immunoSEQ multiplex PCR; TCRdb's copy has only in-frame clones and leaves some out. The table has 43,000 or so clones, about 94% seen once. The source of the sample is a study of graft-versus-host responses after intestinal transplantation. Background on the study: Transplantation in recipients was multivisceral, liver-intestinal, or isolated intestinal.

The germline CDR1 and CDR2 sequences are MGHRA and YSYEKL. The trim removed 3 bases at V and 7 bases at J, leaving 14 bases unmatched. The CDR3 length is 16 residues. Study-wide results and caveats: With peak circulating GvH clone levels came an association with early post-transplant HvG declines.

The source of this sequence is a human patient who received an intestinal transplant, so some T cells may come from the graft donor. The chain joins TRBV4-1 to TRBJ1-2, with 7 nucleotides matching TRBD1. The source material was PBMCs, sampled approximately 350 days after intestinal transplant. The CDR3 is CASSQPIRDRSSGYTF. The CDR3 DNA is TGCGCCAGCAGCCAGCCAATCCGGGACAGATCGTCTGGCTACACCTTC.